The clone carrying this T cell receptor beta chain was observed a handful of times. The target antigen is unknown. The use of a sample-barcoded 5' primer and a J-beta primer mix characterized a second PCR of roughly 7 to 11 cycles. TCRdb re-called the 5' RACE reads with MiXCR, one entry per CDR3 protein. The sample records around 280,000 distinct CDR3 sequences, 25% to 30% being singletons. The record originates from a study of blood T cells in healthy people across ages. Study findings and constraints: Percentage of naive T cells showed a strong correlation with TCR beta diversity.

The TCR sequence derives from a woman between 65 and 79 years old in good health. The specimen sequenced was blood.

CDR3 DNA: TGTGCCAGCAGTTTGCGGTGGGAGACCCAGTACTTC. Translated: CASSLRWETQYF. The V and J genes are TRBV12-3 or TRBV12-4 and TRBJ2-5; D is ambiguous. The CDR3 totals 12 residues. Trimming removed 3 bases at V and 5 bases at J, with 7 bases between.